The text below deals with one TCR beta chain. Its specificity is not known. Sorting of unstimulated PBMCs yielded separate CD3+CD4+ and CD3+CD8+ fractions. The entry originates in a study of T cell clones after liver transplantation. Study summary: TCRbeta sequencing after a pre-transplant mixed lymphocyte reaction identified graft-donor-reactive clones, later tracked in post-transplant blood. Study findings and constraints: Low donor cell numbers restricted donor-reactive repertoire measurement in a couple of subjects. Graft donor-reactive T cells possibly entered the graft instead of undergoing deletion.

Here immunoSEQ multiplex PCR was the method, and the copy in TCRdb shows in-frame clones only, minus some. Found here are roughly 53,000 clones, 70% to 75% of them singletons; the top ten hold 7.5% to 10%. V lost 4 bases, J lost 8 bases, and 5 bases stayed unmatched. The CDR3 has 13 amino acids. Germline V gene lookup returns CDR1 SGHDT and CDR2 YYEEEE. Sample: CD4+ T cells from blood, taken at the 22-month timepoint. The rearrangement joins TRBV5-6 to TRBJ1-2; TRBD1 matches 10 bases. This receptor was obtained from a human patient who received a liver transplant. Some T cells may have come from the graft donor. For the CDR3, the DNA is TGTGCCAGCAGCGAGGACAGGGGGGAAGGCTACACCTTC. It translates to CASSEDRGEGYTF.